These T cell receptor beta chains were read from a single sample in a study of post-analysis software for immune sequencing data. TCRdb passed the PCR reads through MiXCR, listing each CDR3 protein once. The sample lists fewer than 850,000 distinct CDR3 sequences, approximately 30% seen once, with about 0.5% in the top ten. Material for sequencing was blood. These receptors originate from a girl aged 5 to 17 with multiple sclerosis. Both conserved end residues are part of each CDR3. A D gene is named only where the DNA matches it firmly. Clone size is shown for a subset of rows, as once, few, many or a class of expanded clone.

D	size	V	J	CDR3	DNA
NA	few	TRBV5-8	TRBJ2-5	CASKLGLVRQETQYF	TGTGCCAGCAAGCTGGGCCTAGTAAGACAAGAGACCCAGTACTTC
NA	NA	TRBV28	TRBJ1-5	CASSLVGNWGNQPQHF	TGTGCCAGCAGTTTAGTGGGGAACTGGGGCAATCAGCCCCAGCATTTT
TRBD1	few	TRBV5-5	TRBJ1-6	CASSWMTGTGGASYNSPLHF	TGTGCCAGCAGCTGGATGACCGGGACAGGGGGCGCGTCCTATAATTCACCCCTCCACTTT
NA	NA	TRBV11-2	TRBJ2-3	CASSGDGRADTQYF	TGTGCCAGCAGCGGGGATGGCCGGGCAGATACGCAGTATTTT
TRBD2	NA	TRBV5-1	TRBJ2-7	CASRVLAGTNYEQYF	TGCGCCAGCAGGGTCCTAGCGGGCACCAACTACGAGCAGTACTTC
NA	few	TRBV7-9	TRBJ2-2	CASSLDGSGPGELFF	TGTGCCAGCAGCTTAGATGGCAGCGGTCCCGGGGAGCTGTTTTTT
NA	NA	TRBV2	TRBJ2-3	CASSEGLTDTQYF	TGTGCCAGCAGTGAGGGGCTCACAGATACGCAGTATTTT
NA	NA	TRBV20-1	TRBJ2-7	CSARDRTVNSYEQYF	TGCAGTGCTAGAGATCGAACTGTGAACTCCTACGAGCAGTACTTC
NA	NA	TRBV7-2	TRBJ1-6	CASSLVDLNSPLHF	TGTGCCAGCAGCTTAGTGGACCTTAATTCACCCCTCCACTTT
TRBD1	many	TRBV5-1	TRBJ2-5	CASSLYGQGETQYF	TGCGCCAGCAGCTTGTACGGACAGGGGGAGACCCAGTACTTC
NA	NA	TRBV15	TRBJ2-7	CATSRDGTGEQYF	TGTGCCACCAGCAGAGATGGGACGGGCGAGCAGTACTTC
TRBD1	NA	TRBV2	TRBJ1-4	CASSLGTGGPTNEKLFF	TGTGCCAGCAGCCTCGGGACAGGGGGTCCGACTAATGAAAAACTGTTTTTT
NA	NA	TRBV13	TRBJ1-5	CASSLQSSRGPYSNQPQHF	TGTGCCAGCAGCTTACAGTCGTCGCGGGGACCCTATAGCAATCAGCCCCAGCATTTT
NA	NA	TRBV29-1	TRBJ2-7	CSAPTISSNSYEQYF	TGCAGCGCGCCGACAATAAGTTCCAACTCCTACGAGCAGTACTTC
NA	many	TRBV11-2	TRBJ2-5	CASSLFPGAETQYF	TGTGCCAGCAGCTTGTTCCCAGGGGCCGAGACCCAGTACTTC
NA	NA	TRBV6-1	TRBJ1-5	CASSGRGGNQPQHF	TGTGCCAGCAGTGGCCGGGGTGGCAATCAGCCCCAGCATTTT
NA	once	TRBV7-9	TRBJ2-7	CASSFIRGTYNEQYF	TGTGCCAGCAGCTTTATCCGGGGAACTTACAATGAGCAGTACTTC
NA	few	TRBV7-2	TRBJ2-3	CASNPGGASTDTQYF	TGTGCCAGCAACCCAGGGGGGGCGAGCACAGATACGCAGTATTTT
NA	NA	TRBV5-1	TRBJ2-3	CASAVGVGGTDTQYF	TGCGCCAGCGCAGTAGGGGTCGGAGGCACAGATACGCAGTATTTT
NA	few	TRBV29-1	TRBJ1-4	CSAGQTYEKLFF	TGCAGCGCAGGACAGACTTATGAAAAACTGTTTTTT
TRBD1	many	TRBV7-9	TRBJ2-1	CASSLVGQANEQFF	TGTGCCAGCAGCTTAGTGGGACAGGCCAATGAGCAGTTCTTC
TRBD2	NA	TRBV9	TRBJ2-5	CASSVLTSGETQYF	TGTGCCAGCAGCGTACTGACTAGCGGAGAGACCCAGTACTTC
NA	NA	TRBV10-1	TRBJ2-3	CASSDSRGSDTQYF	TGCGCCAGCAGTGATTCCAGGGGATCAGATACGCAGTATTTT
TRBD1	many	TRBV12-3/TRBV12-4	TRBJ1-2	CASSLTGEGYGYTF	TGTGCCAGCAGCTTAACAGGGGAAGGCTATGGCTACACCTTC
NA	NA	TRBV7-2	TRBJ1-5	CASSPNQGIGNQPQHF	TGTGCCAGCAGCCCAAACCAGGGGATAGGAAATCAGCCCCAGCATTTT
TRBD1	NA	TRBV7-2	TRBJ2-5	CASSSMTGGRRETQYF	TGTGCCAGCAGCTCAATGACAGGGGGCAGGAGGGAGACCCAGTACTTC
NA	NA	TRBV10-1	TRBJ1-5	CASRSNQPQHF	TGCGCCAGCAGGAGCAATCAGCCCCAGCATTTT
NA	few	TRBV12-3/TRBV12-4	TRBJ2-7	CASSLSSPGQYF	TGTGCCAGCAGTTTATCTTCCCCAGGGCAGTACTTC
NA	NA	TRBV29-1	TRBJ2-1	CSVEDSETQFF	TGCAGCGTTGAAGATTCAGAGACCCAGTTCTTC